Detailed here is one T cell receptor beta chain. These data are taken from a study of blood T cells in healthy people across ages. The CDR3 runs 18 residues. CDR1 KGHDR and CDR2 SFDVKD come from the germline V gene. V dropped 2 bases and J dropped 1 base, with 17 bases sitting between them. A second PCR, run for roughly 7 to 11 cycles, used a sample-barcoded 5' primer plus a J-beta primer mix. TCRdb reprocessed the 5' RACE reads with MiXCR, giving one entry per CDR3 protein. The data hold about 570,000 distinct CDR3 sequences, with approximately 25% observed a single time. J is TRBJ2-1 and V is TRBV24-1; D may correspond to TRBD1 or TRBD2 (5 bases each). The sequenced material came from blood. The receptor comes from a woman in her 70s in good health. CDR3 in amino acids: CATSDSLHRTGSYNEQFF. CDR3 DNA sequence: TGTGCCACCAGTGATTCTCTCCACAGGACGGGGTCCTACAATGAGCAGTTCTTC.